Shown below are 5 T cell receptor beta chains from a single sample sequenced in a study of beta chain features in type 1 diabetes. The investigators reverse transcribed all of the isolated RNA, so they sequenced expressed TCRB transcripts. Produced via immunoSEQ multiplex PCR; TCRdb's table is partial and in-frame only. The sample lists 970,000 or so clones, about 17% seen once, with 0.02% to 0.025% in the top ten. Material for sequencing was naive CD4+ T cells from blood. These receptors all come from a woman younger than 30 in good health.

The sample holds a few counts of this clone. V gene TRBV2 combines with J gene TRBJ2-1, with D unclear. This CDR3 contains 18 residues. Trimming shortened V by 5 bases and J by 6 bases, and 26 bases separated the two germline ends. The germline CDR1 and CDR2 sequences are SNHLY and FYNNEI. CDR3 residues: CASSLTWFHLLLGNEQFF. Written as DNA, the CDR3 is TGTGCCAGCAGTCTCACTTGGTTCCATCTTCTATTGGGCAATGAGCAGTTCTTC.

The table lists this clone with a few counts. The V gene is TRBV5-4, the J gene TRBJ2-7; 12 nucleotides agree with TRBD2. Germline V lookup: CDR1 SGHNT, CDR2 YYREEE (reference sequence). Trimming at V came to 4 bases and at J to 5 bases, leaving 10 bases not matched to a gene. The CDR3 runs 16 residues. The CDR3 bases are TGTGCCAGCAGCCGAGACACTAGCGGGAGGCCCCACGAGCAGTACTTC. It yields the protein CASSRDTSGRPHEQYF.

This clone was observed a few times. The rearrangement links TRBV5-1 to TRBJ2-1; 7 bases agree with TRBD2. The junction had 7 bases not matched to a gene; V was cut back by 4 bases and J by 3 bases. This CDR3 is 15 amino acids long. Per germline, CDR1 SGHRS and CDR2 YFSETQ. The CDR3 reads CASSPSLAVYNEQFF. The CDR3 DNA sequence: TGCGCCAGCAGCCCCTCCCTAGCGGTCTACAATGAGCAGTTCTTC.

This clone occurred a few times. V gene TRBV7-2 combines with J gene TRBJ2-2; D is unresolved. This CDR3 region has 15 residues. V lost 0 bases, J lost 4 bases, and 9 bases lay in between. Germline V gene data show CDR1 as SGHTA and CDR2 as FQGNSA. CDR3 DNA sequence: TGTGCCAGCAGCTTAGCCCCCCGGGCCACCGGGGAGCTGTTTTTT. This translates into CASSLAPRATGELFF.

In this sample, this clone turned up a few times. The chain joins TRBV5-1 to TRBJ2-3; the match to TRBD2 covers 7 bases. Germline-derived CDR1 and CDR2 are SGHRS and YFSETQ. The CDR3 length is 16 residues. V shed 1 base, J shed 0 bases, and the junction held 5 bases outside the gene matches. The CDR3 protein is CASSLWGLPSTDTQYF. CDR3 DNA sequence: TGCGCCAGCAGCTTGTGGGGACTACCGAGCACAGATACGCAGTATTTT.